Below, 20 T cell receptor beta chains from the same sample are listed, as sequenced in a study of cytotoxic CD8 clonotypes in ibrutinib-treated CLL. Repertoires were generated with immunoSEQ multiplex PCR, while TCRdb's copy carries only in-frame clones and drops some. The sample lists approximately 74,000 clones; around 80% were seen once. The specimen was PBMCs, collected at disease progression, from a patient treated with ibrutinib. Source of these receptors: a human donor with chronic lymphocytic leukemia.

In its sample, this clone was seen once. The CDR3 loop is CASSQEPRNTEAFF. Here the CDR3 DNA reads TGCGCCAGCAGCCAAGAGCCCCGGAACACTGAAGCTTTCTTT. The chain carries TRBV4-1 and TRBJ1-1, with D unresolved. The CDR3 loop spans 14 amino acids. Germline CDR1 MGHRA, CDR2 YSYEKL. V lost 0 bases to trimming and J lost 1 base, with 6 bases between them.

V gene TRBV5-1 combines with J gene TRBJ1-6; TRBD1 matches at 7 bases. The J segment lost 0 bases and the V segment lost 4 bases, leaving 7 bases of the junction unmatched. This CDR3 region has 17 residues. In germline, CDR1 is SGHRS, CDR2 YFSETQ. CDR3 amino acids: CASSPPGQSSYNSPLHF. For the CDR3, the DNA is TGCGCCAGCAGCCCTCCGGGACAGAGCTCCTATAATTCACCCCTCCACTTT.

This clone has only a few counts. The rearrangement joins TRBV5-1 to TRBJ2-6; possibly TRBD1 or TRBD2 for D (5 bases each). Germline assignment: CDR1 SGHRS and CDR2 YFSETQ. The CDR3 has 17 amino acids. V was trimmed by 0 bases and J by 2 bases, leaving 12 bases between them. In nucleotides, the CDR3 is TGCGCCAGCAGCTTGGGGGGGAGCGGCGCTGGGGCCAACGTCCTGACTTTC. It codes for CASSLGGSGAGANVLTF.

This sequence joins TRBV5-8 and TRBJ2-1; D unresolved. This CDR3 has 16 amino acids. With 4 bases removed from V and 2 bases from J, the gap between germline ends came to 16 bases. Germline V gene data show CDR1 as SGHTS and CDR2 as YDEGEE. CDR3 bases: TGTGCCAGCAGCCCCTACATGGTCCCAACCTACAATGAGCAGTTCTTC. It codes for CASSPYMVPTYNEQFF.

V and J are TRBV2 and TRBJ1-1; tentative D call: TRBD1 (6 bases). Per germline, CDR1 SNHLY and CDR2 FYNNEI. The CDR3 is made up of 14 amino acids. Between the trimmed V and J ends, which lost 6 bases and 4 bases, there was a span of 15 bases. The CDR3 reads CASSTNRVGTEAFF. The CDR3 DNA reads TGTGCCAGCAGCACAAACAGGGTGGGCACTGAAGCTTTCTTT.

The V call is TRBV5-1, the J call TRBJ2-7; D unclear. Trimming removed 0 bases at V and 0 bases at J, with 10 bases between. CDR3 length: 15 residues. CDR1 is SGHRS and CDR2 is YFSETQ in the germline V gene. CDR3 DNA: TGCGCCAGCAGCTTGGGGCGGTTACTCTCCTACGAGCAGTACTTC. This translates into CASSLGRLLSYEQYF.

Here the CDR3 DNA reads TGTGCCAGCATACCCCCCGGGGATCGCAACGAGCAGTACTTC. Protein: CASIPPGDRNEQYF. The V gene is TRBV18, the J gene TRBJ2-7; perhaps TRBD2 as D (5 bases). Germline V gene sequence: CDR1 KGHSH, CDR2 LQKENI. Trimming stripped 8 bases from V and 5 bases from J, with 19 bases between. The CDR3 runs 14 residues.

The J gene is TRBJ2-1, the V gene TRBV10-3, with TRBD2 matching 11 bases. The CDR3 loop spans 16 amino acids. J lost 1 base, V lost 7 bases, and 6 bases had no gene match. CDR1 is ENHRY and CDR2 is SYGVKD in the germline V gene. The CDR3: CAITPRLAGSYNEQFF. The DNA for the CDR3 is TGTGCCATCACCCCCAGACTAGCGGGATCCTACAATGAGCAGTTCTTC.

The chain joins TRBV18 to TRBJ2-4; no firm D call. There are 18 residues in the CDR3. Germline loops: CDR1 KGHSH, CDR2 LQKENI. The germline V and J ends were trimmed by 6 bases and 1 base, with 22 bases remaining between them. The CDR3: CASSSVAVAMVAKNIQYF. The CDR3 coding sequence is TGTGCCAGCTCTTCAGTTGCGGTCGCCATGGTGGCCAAAAACATTCAGTACTTC.

The gene calls are TRBV15 and TRBJ2-2, with 7 positions matching TRBD1. CDR3 length equals 15 residues. Germline V gene lookup returns CDR1 LNHNV and CDR2 YYDKDF (reference sequence). V trimming: 6 bases; J trimming: 5 bases; junction bases outside the gene matches: 9. The CDR3 DNA sequence: TGTGCCACCAGGGCGACAGGGTGGGAGACCGGGGAGCTGTTTTTT. This gives the protein CATRATGWETGELFF.

The table lists this clone with a few counts. The rearrangement joins TRBV7-8 to TRBJ1-2, with D maybe TRBD1 (6 bases). This CDR3 spans 17 amino acids. V was trimmed by 0 bases and J by 1 base, leaving 15 bases between them. Germline V gene sequence: CDR1 SGHVS, CDR2 FQNEAQ. The CDR3 loop reads CASSLAGGRWDNYGYTF. Here the CDR3 DNA reads TGTGCCAGCAGCTTAGCAGGGGGAAGGTGGGATAACTATGGCTACACCTTC. Looking up the rest from reference TRBV7-8 and TRBJ1-2 gives the full variable domain: GAGVSQSPRYKVAKRGQDVALRCDPISGHVSLFWYQQALGQGPEFLTYFQNEAQLDKSGLPSDRFFAERPEGSVSTLKIQRTQQEDSAVYLCASSLAGGRWDNYGYTFGSGTRLTVV.

This clone is classed as medium-sized (0.01 to 0.1%). The J gene is TRBJ2-2, the V gene TRBV30; TRBD1 aligns across 10 bases. The CDR3 contains 13 residues. Trimming at V came to 5 bases and at J to 5 bases, leaving 2 bases not matched to a gene. Germline CDR1 reads GTSNPN; CDR2 reads SVGIG (reference sequence). The CDR3 sequence: CAWGDRGTGELFF. Here the CDR3 DNA reads TGTGCCTGGGGGGACAGGGGTACCGGGGAGCTGTTTTTT. Full variable domain (remainder filled in from reference TRBV30 and TRBJ2-2): SQTIHQWPATLVQPVGSPLSLECTVEGTSNPNLYWYRQAAGRGLQLLFYSVGIGQISSEVPQNLSASRPQDRQFILSSKKLLLSDSGFYLCAWGDRGTGELFFGEGSRLTVL.

The chain has TRBV4-1 and TRBJ2-5; 9 bases agree with TRBD1. CDR3 length: 15 amino acids. V gave up 1 base and J gave up 6 bases; unmatched junction bases: 6. CDR1 MGHRA and CDR2 YSYEKL come from the germline V gene. The CDR3: CASSQAGDRVKTQYF. CDR3 coding DNA: TGCGCCAGCAGCCAAGCAGGGGACAGGGTGAAGACCCAGTACTTC.

The gene calls are TRBV30 and TRBJ1-5; possibly TRBD1 for D (5 bases). The CDR3 sequence is 14 residues long. Between the trimmed V and J ends, which lost 1 base and 1 base, there was a span of 8 bases. From germline, CDR1 is GTSNPN and CDR2 SVGIG (reference sequence). The CDR3 DNA reads as TGTGCCTGGAGTGAAGGGGTAAGCAATCAGCCCCAGCATTTT. Its translation: CAWSEGVSNQPQHF.

This clone was seen more than once but under ten times. The V and J genes are TRBV2 and TRBJ2-3; 11 positions agree with TRBD2. The CDR3 spans 18 residues. Germline assignment: CDR1 SNHLY and CDR2 FYNNEI. Germline trimming cut 4 bases from V and 1 base from J; bases unmatched to any gene: 10. The chain's CDR3 is CASSVTGTSGLGTDTQYF. In DNA, the CDR3 is TGTGCCAGCAGTGTCACCGGGACTAGCGGTCTTGGCACAGATACGCAGTATTTT.

The chain combines TRBV30 with TRBJ2-7; weak D call: TRBD2 (7 bases). CDR1 is GTSNPN, CDR2 SVGIG, per germline (reference sequence). The CDR3 sequence is 14 residues long. V was shortened by 0 bases and J by 3 bases, with 12 bases between the two germline ends. CDR3 protein: CAWSVGGGFYEQYF. The DNA of the CDR3 is TGTGCCTGGAGTGTGGGGGGGGGCTTCTACGAGCAGTACTTC.

This clone appeared a few times. The V and J genes are TRBV18 and TRBJ1-5; TRBD1 is a possible D gene (6 bases). In germline, CDR1 is KGHSH, CDR2 LQKENI. Trimming stripped 3 bases from V and 5 bases from J, with 17 bases between. This CDR3 is 16 amino acids long. As DNA, the CDR3 is TGTGCCAGCTCACCCACAAGTGGGGGCGGTGATCAGCCCCAGCATTTT. Its protein product is CASSPTSGGGDQPQHF.

The chain employs TRBV30 and TRBJ2-7, with D tentatively TRBD2 (6 bases). The CDR3 length is 13 residues. The V and J ends lost 4 bases and 3 bases respectively, with 13 bases between them. The germline V gene has CDR1 GTSNPN and CDR2 SVGIG (reference sequence). The CDR3 is CAWTSDGHYEQYF. CDR3 nucleotide sequence: TGTGCCTGGACTAGCGACGGTCACTACGAGCAGTACTTC.

This rearrangement joins TRBV4-1 to TRBJ2-1; 7 bases are a match to TRBD1. The ends lost 4 bases at V and 7 bases at J; junction bases unmatched: 4. This CDR3 region has 13 residues. The germline gives CDR1 MGHRA, CDR2 YSYEKL. The CDR3 sequence: CASSPSQGNEQFF. The CDR3, as DNA: TGCGCCAGCAGCCCTTCACAGGGGAATGAGCAGTTCTTC.

The chain has TRBV2 and TRBJ1-5; D is possibly TRBD1 (5 bases). This CDR3 contains 16 residues. The germline V gene has CDR1 SNHLY and CDR2 FYNNEI. V lost 6 bases to trimming and J lost 0 bases, with 15 bases between them. CDR3 sequence: CASRGRSKYSNQPQHF. The CDR3 DNA is TGTGCCAGCAGGGGACGGAGCAAGTATAGCAATCAGCCCCAGCATTTT.